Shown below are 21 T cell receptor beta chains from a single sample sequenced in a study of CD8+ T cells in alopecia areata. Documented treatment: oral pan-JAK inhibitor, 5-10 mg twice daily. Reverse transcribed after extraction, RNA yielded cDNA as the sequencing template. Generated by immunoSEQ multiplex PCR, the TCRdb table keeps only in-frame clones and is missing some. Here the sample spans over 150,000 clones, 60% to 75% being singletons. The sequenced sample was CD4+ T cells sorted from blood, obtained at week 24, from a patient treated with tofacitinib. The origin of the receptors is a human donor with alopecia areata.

The chain's CDR3 is CASSPLSGASYEQYF. CDR3 bases: TGTGCCAGCAGCCCCCTATCCGGGGCCTCCTACGAGCAGTACTTC. The chain carries TRBV9 and TRBJ2-7; the D gene could be TRBD1 or TRBD2 (5 bases each). V was trimmed by 4 bases and J by 0 bases, leaving 14 bases between them. This CDR3 is built from 15 residues. Looked up from germline, CDR1 is SGDLS and CDR2 is YYNGEE. The full variable domain, with the rest looked up from reference TRBV9 and TRBJ2-7, is DSGVTQTPKHLITATGQRVTLRCSPRSGDLSVYWYQQSLDQGLQFLIQYYNGEERAKGNILERFSAQQFPDLHSELNLSSLELGDSALYFCASSPLSGASYEQYFGPGTRLTVT.

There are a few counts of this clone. The CDR3 DNA follows: TGTGCCAGCTCACTACGACAGGGAGGGACAGATACGCAGTATTTT. Its protein product is CASSLRQGGTDTQYF. This chain links TRBV18 with TRBJ2-3; perhaps D is TRBD1 or TRBD2 (7 bases each). Germline loops: CDR1 KGHSH, CDR2 LQKENI. With 4 bases removed from V and 3 bases from J, the gap between germline ends came to 14 bases. This CDR3 contains 15 residues. Full variable domain (missing parts from reference TRBV18 and TRBJ2-3): NAGVMQNPRHLVRRRGQEARLRCSPMKGHSHVYWYRQLPEEGLKFMVYLQKENIIDESGMPKERFSAEFPKEGPSILRIQQVVRGDSAAYFCASSLRQGGTDTQYFGPGTRLTVL.

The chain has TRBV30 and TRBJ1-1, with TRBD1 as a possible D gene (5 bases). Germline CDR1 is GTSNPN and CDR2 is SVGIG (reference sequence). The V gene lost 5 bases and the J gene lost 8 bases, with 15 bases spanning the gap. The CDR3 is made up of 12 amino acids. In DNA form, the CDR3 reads TGTGCCTGGGCACACTTTAGGGGAGAAGCTTTCTTT. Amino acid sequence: CAWAHFRGEAFF.

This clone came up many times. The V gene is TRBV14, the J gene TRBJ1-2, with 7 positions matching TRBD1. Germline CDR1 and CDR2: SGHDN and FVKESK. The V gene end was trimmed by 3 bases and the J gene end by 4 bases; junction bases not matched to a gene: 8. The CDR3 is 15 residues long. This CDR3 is CASSHDLTGFYGYTF. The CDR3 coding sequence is TGTGCCAGCAGCCACGACTTGACAGGGTTCTATGGCTACACCTTC.

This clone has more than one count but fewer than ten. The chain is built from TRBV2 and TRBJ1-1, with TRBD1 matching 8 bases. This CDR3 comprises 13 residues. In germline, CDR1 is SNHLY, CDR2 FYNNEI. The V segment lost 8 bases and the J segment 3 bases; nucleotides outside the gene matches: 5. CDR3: CASLQGEHTEAFF. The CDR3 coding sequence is TGTGCCAGCTTACAGGGGGAACACACTGAAGCTTTCTTT. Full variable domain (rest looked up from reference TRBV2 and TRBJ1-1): EPEVTQTPSHQVTQMGQEVILRCVPISNHLYFYWYRQILGQKVEFLVSFYNNEISEKSEIFDDQFSVERPDGSNFTLKIRSTKLEDSAMYFCASLQGEHTEAFFGQGTRLTVV.

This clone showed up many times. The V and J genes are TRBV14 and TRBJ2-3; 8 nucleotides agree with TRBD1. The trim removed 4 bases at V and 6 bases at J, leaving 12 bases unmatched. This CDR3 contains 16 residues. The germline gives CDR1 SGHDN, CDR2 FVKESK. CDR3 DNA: TGTGCCAGCAGCCTCGGGCTGGGACAGGACGTGGATACGCAGTATTTT. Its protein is CASSLGLGQDVDTQYF.

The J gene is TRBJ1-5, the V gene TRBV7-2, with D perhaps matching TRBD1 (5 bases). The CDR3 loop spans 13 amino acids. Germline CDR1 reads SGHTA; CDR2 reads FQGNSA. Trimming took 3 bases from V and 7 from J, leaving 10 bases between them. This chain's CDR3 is CASSLERGQPQHF. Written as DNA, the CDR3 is TGTGCCAGCAGCTTGGAAAGGGGCCAGCCCCAGCATTTT.

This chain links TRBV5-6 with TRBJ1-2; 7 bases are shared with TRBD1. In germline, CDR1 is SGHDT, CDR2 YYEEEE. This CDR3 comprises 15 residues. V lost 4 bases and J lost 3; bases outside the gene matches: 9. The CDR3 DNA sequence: TGTGCCAGCAGCGAACCGGGACAGAAAGACTATGGCTACACCTTC. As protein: CASSEPGQKDYGYTF.

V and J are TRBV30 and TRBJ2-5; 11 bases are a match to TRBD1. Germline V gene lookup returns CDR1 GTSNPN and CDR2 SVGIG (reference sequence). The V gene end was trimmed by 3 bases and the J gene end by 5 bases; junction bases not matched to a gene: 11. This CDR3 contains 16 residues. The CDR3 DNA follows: TGTGCCTGGAGGGCAAGGACAGGGGGCGTTGGGGAGACCCAGTACTTC. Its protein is CAWRARTGGVGETQYF.

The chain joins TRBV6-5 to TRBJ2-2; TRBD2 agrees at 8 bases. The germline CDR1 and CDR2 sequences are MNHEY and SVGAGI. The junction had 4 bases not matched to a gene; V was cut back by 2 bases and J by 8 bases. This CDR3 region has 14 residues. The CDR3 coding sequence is TGTGCCAGCAGTTACCACGGGAGGGTGGGGGAGCTGTTTTTT. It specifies CASSYHGRVGELFF.

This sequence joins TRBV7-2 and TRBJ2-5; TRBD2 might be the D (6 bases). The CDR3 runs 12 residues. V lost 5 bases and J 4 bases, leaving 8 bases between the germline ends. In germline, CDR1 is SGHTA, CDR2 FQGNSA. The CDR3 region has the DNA TGTGCCAGCAGCCGGCGGGGAGAGACCCAGTACTTC. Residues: CASSRRGETQYF.

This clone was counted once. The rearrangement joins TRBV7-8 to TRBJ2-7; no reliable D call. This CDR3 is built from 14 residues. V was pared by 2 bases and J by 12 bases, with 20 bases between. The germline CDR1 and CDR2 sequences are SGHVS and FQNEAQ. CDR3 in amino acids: CASSLSLAGLYPYF. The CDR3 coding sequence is TGTGCCAGCAGCTTAAGTTTAGCCGGGCTATATCCGTACTTC.

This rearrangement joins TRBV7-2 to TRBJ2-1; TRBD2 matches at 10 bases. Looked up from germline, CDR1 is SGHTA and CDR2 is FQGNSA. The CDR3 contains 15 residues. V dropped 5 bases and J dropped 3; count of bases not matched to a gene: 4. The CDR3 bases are TGTGCCAGCAGCCCAAGCGGGGGGGTCTACAATGAGCAGTTCTTC. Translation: CASSPSGGVYNEQFF.

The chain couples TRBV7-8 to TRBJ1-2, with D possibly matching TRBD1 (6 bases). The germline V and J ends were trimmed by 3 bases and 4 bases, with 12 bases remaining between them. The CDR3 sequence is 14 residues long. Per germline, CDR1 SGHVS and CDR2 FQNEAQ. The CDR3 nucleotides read TGTGCCAGCAGCTTCGGACAGATAGGCTATGGCTACACCTTC. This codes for CASSFGQIGYGYTF.

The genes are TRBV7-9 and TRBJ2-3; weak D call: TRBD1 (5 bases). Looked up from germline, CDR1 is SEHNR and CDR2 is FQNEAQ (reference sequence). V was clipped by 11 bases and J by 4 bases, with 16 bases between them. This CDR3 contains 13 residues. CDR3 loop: CASKLGVADTQYF. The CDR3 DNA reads TGTGCCTCCAAGCTAGGGGTTGCAGATACGCAGTATTTT.

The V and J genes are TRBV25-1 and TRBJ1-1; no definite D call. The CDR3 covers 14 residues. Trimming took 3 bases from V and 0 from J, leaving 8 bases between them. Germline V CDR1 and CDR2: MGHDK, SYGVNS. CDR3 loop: CASSDFTVNTEAFF. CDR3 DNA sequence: TGTGCCAGCAGTGATTTCACAGTGAACACTGAAGCTTTCTTT.

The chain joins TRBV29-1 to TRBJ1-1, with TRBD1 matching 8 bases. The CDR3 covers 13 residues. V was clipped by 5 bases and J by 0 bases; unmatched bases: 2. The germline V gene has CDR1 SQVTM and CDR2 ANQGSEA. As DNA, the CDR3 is TGCAGCGTTTGGGACAGGATGAACACTGAAGCTTTCTTT. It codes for CSVWDRMNTEAFF.

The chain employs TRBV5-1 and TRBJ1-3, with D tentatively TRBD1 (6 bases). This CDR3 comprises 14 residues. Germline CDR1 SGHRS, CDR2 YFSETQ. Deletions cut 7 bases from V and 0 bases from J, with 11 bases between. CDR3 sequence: CASQLDSSGNTIYF. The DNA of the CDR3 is TGCGCCAGCCAGCTGGACAGCTCTGGAAACACCATATATTTT.

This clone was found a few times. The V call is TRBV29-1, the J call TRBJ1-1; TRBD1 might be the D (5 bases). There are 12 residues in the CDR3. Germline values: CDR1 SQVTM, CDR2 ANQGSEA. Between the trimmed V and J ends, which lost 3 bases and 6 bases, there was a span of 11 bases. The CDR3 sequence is CSVDGVGAEAFF. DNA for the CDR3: TGCAGCGTTGACGGAGTAGGGGCTGAAGCTTTCTTT.

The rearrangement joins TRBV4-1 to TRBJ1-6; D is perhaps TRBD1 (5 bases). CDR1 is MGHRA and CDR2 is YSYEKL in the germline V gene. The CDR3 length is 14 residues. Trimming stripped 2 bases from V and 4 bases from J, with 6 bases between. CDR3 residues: CASSQRQYNSPLHF. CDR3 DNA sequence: TGCGCCAGCAGCCAAAGACAGTATAATTCACCCCTCCACTTT.

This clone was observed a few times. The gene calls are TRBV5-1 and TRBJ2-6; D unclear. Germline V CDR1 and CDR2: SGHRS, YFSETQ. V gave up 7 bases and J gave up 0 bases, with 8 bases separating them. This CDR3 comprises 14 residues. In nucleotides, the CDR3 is TGCGCCAGCCGCCCGGACTCTGGGGCCAACGTCCTGACTTTC. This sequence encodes CASRPDSGANVLTF.